The TCR beta chain under discussion was sequenced for a study of blood T cell repertoires in COVID-19. Study at large: Whether acute or convalescent, the COVID-19 samples came from the United States, Italy and Spain. PBMCs, B-cell-depleted T cells, or T cells provided the cDNA or gDNA that made up the material.

V lost 1 base and J lost 2, with 10 bases in between. Germline V gene lookup returns CDR1 SGHVS and CDR2 FQNEAQ. CDR3 length equals 15 residues. As processed by the authors: Estimates of nucleated cell counts were drawn from the amplification of reference gene primers. The table came from immunoSEQ multiplex PCR; TCRdb's copy has only in-frame clones and leaves some out. The V and J calls and clone size are taken from that table; D and trimming were inferred from the DNA. This table has about 150,000 clones, 75% to 90% appearing once. This chain joins TRBV7-8 and TRBJ2-3; maybe TRBD1 (6 bases). Material: peripheral blood. The origin of this receptor is a woman aged 55 to 70 with acute or convalescent COVID-19. For the CDR3, the DNA is TGTGCCAGCAGCTTAGGACAGGCCAACACAGATACGCAGTATTTT. As protein: CASSLGQANTDTQYF.